This T cell receptor beta chain was observed in a study of cytomegalovirus exposure and HLA in healthy donors. Method: immunoSEQ multiplex PCR; TCRdb's copy keeps in-frame clones and lacks some. There are 200,000 to 250,000 clones in the sample; 90% to 95% occur only once, and 0.8% to 1.2% lies in the top ten. CDR3 length: 12 amino acids. Trimming removed 2 bases at V and 3 bases at J, with 5 bases between. The germline V gene encodes CDR1 SGHNT and CDR2 YYREEE (reference sequence). V is TRBV5-4 and J is TRBJ1-2; D gene unclear. The receptor was isolated from a woman aged 18-29 years in good health and CMV-seronegative. The material sequenced was PBMCs. In DNA form, the CDR3 reads TGTGCCAGCAGCTTAACGGACTATGGCTACACCTTC. Amino acid sequence: CASSLTDYGYTF.